The clone carrying this T cell receptor (beta chain) was seen at least ten times. What it recognizes is unknown. The sample has other DNA sequences that encode this CDR3 too. CDR3 length: 13 amino acids. V was trimmed by 4 bases and J by 5 bases, leaving 11 bases between them. The sample is drawn from a study of T cell responses to AZD1222 COVID-19 vaccine. Study conclusions and caveats: AZD1222 recipients seropositive at baseline numbered only 6 or 7.

TCRdb's table, derived via immunoSEQ multiplex PCR, lists solely in-frame clones and lacks some. Here the sample spans 120,000 or so clones, approximately 90% being singletons. The specimen was peripheral blood, collected on day 0 of MenACWY control vaccination. The chain links TRBV12-3 or TRBV12-4 to TRBJ1-1; possibly TRBD1 for D (5 bases). This receptor was identified in an adult in good health. The CDR3 reads CASSSGPGTEAFF. The CDR3 coding sequence is TGTGCCAGCAGTTCGGGGCCAGGGACTGAAGCTTTCTTT.